These 2 T cell receptor beta chains came from one sample sequenced in a study of T cell repertoires in cytomegalovirus infection. One entry per CDR3 protein, called by TCRdb with MiXCR from the reads. Seen here are about 740,000 distinct CDR3 sequences, 35% to 45% observed once, and the top ten hold about 2.8%. The sample consisted of PBMCs. These receptor sequences come from a human donor in good health (CMV status not recorded). Some clones in this sample may be carry-over from other donors' samples.

This clonotype was recorded a few times. The chain combines TRBV7-6 with TRBJ2-5; 7 bases are shared with TRBD2. J gave up 5 bases and V 8 bases, and 8 bases lay outside the gene matches. This CDR3 region has 13 residues. CDR1 and CDR2 (germline): SGHVS, FNYEAQ. DNA of the CDR3: TGTGCCAGCGAGGGGAGGGGTTGGGAGACCCAGTACTTC. Translation gives CASEGRGWETQYF.

This chain connects TRBV27 to TRBJ1-6; maybe TRBD1 (5 bases). This CDR3 has 15 amino acids. Germline loops: CDR1 MNHEY, CDR2 SMNVEV (reference sequence). The ends were cut back, 6 bases at V and 5 bases at J, with 14 bases in the middle. CDR3 bases: TGTGCCAGCAGGGGCCCAAGGGGTAATAATTCACCCCTCCACTTT. Amino acid sequence: CASRGPRGNNSPLHF.